The 11 T cell receptor beta chains below were found in one sample sequenced in a study of CD8 T cells in ankylosing spondylitis. TCRdb independently ran MiXCR on the 5' RACE reads; one entry per CDR3 protein. Among some 130,000 distinct CDR3 sequences, just under 7.5% were seen once, and the ten largest hold 9.5% to 15%. The specimen was blood, either unsorted or a sorted T cell fraction (not recorded which). The receptors shown here come from a female donor with ankylosing spondylitis or in good health (not recorded which).

This clonotype was observed many times. The chain links TRBV6-1 to TRBJ2-1; no clear D gene. V lost 5 bases to trimming and J lost 0 bases, with 11 bases between them. The CDR3 sequence is 15 residues long. The germline V gene has CDR1 MNHNS and CDR2 SASEGT. DNA of the CDR3: TGTGCCAGCAGTCGACTGGCCAGCTCCTACAATGAGCAGTTCTTC. Protein sequence: CASSRLASSYNEQFF.

This clonotype has just a few counts. This rearrangement joins TRBV7-9 to TRBJ2-7; TRBD1 matches 10 bases. Germline V CDR1 and CDR2: SEHNR, FQNEAQ (reference sequence). The CDR3 loop spans 14 amino acids. After removal of 4 bases from V and 2 bases from J, the junction contained 2 bases not matched to a gene. The DNA of the CDR3 is TGTGCCAGCAGCTCCGACAGGGGGCCCTACGAGCAGTACTTC. Translated, it gives CASSSDRGPYEQYF.

In this sample, this clonotype turned up many times. The DNA of the CDR3 is TGTGCCAGCAGCCAAGGGAACAGGGGGTACTACAATGAGCAGTTCTTC. Its translation is CASSQGNRGYYNEQFF. The chain is built from TRBV3-1 and TRBJ2-1, with TRBD1 matching 8 bases. V dropped 1 base and J dropped 3; count of bases not matched to a gene: 5. The CDR3 has 16 residues. Germline V lookup: CDR1 LGHDT, CDR2 YNNKEL (reference sequence).

This clonotype showed up just a few times. The junction does not match germline at one end; this may be a read error. The CDR3 sequence: CASRLQSSGTNVLTF. Here the CDR3 DNA reads TGCGCCAGCAGACTTCAGAGCTCTGGGACCAACGTCCTGACTTTC. The chain couples TRBV5-1 to TRBJ2-6; D not resolved. The CDR3 is 15 residues long. Germline V lookup: CDR1 SGHRS, CDR2 YFSETQ.

This clonotype showed up many times. The chain carries TRBV20-1 and TRBJ2-7; no clear D gene. Germline CDR1 reads DFQATT; CDR2 reads SNEGSKA (reference sequence). Trimming shortened V by 3 bases and J by 10 bases, and 16 bases separated the two germline ends. This CDR3 comprises 12 residues. The CDR3 reads CSASGGVPSQYF. The CDR3 DNA reads as TGCAGTGCTAGCGGTGGGGTCCCCTCCCAGTACTTC.

This clonotype showed up just a few times. V and J are TRBV7-9 and TRBJ1-6, with TRBD1 matching 9 bases. Germline V lookup: CDR1 SEHNR, CDR2 FQNEAQ (reference sequence). V lost 3 bases, J lost 6 bases, and 6 bases stayed unmatched. The CDR3 is made up of 16 amino acids. CDR3 residues: CASSFAPGQGNSPLHF. Written as DNA, the CDR3 is TGTGCCAGCAGCTTTGCTCCGGGACAGGGTAATTCACCCCTCCACTTT.

This clonotype was recorded many times. The V gene is TRBV20-1, the J gene TRBJ1-3; 9 positions match TRBD1. Germline V gene lookup returns CDR1 DFQATT and CDR2 SNEGSKA (reference sequence). Trimming removed 6 bases from V and 2 bases from J; junction bases left unmatched: 5. The length of the CDR3 is 14 residues. The CDR3 region is CSAERQGAGNTIYF. CDR3 bases: TGCAGTGCCGAACGACAGGGGGCTGGAAACACCATATATTTT.

The CDR3 here is CAWSVGENSPLHF. CDR3 bases: TGTGCCTGGAGTGTTGGGGAAAATTCACCCCTCCACTTT. This chain uses TRBV30 with TRBJ1-6; D is ambiguous. The germline gives CDR1 GTSNPN, CDR2 SVGIG (reference sequence). The CDR3 has 13 amino acids. The V end lost 0 bases, the J end lost 7 bases, and 7 bases lay between the germline ends.

The table lists this clonotype with many counts. This sequence joins TRBV4-2 and TRBJ1-1; D is uncertain. Germline CDR1 and CDR2: LGHNA and YNFKEQ. Trimming stripped 6 bases from V and 0 bases from J, with 5 bases between. This CDR3 has 12 residues. The CDR3 here is CASSDLNTEAFF. The CDR3 DNA is TGTGCCAGCAGTGACCTGAACACTGAAGCTTTCTTT.

This clonotype came up many times. The chain employs TRBV28 and TRBJ2-2; 10 bases fit TRBD1. The CDR3 has 15 residues. J gave up 5 bases and V 6 bases, and 6 bases lay outside the gene matches. Germline CDR1 and CDR2: MDHEN and SYDVKM. CDR3 sequence (DNA): TGTGCCAGCAGCGTCCCGGGACAGGGGACCGGGGAGCTGTTTTTT. Translated, it gives CASSVPGQGTGELFF.

This clonotype was seen a few times. The V call is TRBV12-3 or TRBV12-4, the J call TRBJ1-2, with D uncertain. V shed 3 bases and J shed 5 bases, with 16 bases lying between them. The CDR3 spans 15 residues. The CDR3 region has the DNA TGTGCCAGCAGTTTTTCTTTTAGAGTTACTTATGGCTACACCTTC. Its translation is CASSFSFRVTYGYTF.